This T cell receptor (beta chain) is from a study of shared clonotypes between healthy human individuals. Several immunoSEQ plates received, in even portions, the genomic DNA of each subset. Clones were sequenced by immunoSEQ multiplex PCR, and TCRdb holds only the in-frame ones, with some missing. Of 2,500,000 or so clones in the sample, more than 80% were seen once. Comment on this clone: Other DNA sequences in the sample encode the same CDR3.

Germline V CDR1 and CDR2: SNHLY, FYNNEI. The CDR3 loop spans 15 amino acids. The V end lost 6 bases, the J end lost 1 base, and 13 bases lay between the germline ends. The sequence came from a young man in good health. The gene calls are TRBV2 and TRBJ2-1; the D gene is possibly TRBD2 (6 bases). The sequencing sample was made of naive CD4+ T cells sorted from blood. As for subset: CD45RA+ positively selected. As DNA, the CDR3 is TGTGCCAGCAGCGGGACTGGGGGGTCCTACAATGAGCAGTTCTTC. It encodes CASSGTGGSYNEQFF.